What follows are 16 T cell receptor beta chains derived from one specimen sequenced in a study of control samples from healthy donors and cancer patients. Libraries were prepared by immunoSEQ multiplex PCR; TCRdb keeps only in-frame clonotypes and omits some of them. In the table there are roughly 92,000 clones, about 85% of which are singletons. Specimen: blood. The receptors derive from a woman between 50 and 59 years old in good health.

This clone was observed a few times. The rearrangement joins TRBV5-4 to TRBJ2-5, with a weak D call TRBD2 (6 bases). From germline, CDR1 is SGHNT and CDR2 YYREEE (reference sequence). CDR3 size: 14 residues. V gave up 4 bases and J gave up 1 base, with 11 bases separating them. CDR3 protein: CASSPRLGQETQYF. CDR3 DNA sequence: TGTGCCAGCAGCCCTAGACTAGGCCAAGAGACCCAGTACTTC.

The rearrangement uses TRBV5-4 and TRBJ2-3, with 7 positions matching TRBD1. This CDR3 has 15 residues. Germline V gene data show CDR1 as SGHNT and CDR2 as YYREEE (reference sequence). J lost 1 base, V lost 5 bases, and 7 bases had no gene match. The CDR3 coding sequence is TGTGCCAGCAGTATCACCGGGACAGGCACAGATACGCAGTATTTT. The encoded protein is CASSITGTGTDTQYF.

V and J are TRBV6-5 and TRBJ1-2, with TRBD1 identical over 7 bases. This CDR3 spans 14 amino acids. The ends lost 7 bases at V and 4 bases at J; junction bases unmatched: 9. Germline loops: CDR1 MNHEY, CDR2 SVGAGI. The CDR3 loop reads CASKRSGTAYGYTF. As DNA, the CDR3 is TGTGCCAGCAAACGATCCGGGACAGCCTATGGCTACACCTTC.

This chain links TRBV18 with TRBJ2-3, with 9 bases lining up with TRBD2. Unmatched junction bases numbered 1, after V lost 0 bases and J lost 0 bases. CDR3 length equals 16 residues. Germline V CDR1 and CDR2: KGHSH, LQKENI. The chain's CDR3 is CASSPPSGRSTDTQYF. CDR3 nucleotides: TGTGCCAGCTCACCACCCAGCGGGAGGAGCACAGATACGCAGTATTTT.

This CDR3 is CASVRDRGGTYEQYF. The DNA for the CDR3 is TGTGCCAGCGTCCGGGACAGGGGAGGAACCTACGAGCAGTACTTC. The gene calls are TRBV11-2 and TRBJ2-7; TRBD1 matches at 10 bases. Germline values: CDR1 SGHAT, CDR2 FQNNGV. CDR3 size: 15 residues. V lost 8 bases, J lost 2 bases, and 9 bases stayed unmatched.

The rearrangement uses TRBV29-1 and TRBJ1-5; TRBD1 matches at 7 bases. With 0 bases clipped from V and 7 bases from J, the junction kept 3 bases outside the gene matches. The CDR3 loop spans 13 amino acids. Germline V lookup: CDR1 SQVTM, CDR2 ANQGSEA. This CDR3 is CSVEDVRGQPQHF. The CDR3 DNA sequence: TGCAGCGTTGAAGATGTCAGGGGGCAGCCCCAGCATTTT.

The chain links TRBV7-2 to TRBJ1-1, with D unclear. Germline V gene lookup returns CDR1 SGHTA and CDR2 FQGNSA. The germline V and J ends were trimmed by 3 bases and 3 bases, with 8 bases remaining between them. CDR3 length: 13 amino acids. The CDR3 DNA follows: TGTGCCAGCAGCTTGCAGGAATACACTGAAGCTTTCTTT. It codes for CASSLQEYTEAFF.

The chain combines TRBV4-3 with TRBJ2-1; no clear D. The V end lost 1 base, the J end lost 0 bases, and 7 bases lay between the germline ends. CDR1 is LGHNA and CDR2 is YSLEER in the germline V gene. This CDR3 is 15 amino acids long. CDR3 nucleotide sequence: TGCGCCAGCAGCCAAGGTACCTCCTCCTACAATGAGCAGTTCTTC. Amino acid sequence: CASSQGTSSYNEQFF.

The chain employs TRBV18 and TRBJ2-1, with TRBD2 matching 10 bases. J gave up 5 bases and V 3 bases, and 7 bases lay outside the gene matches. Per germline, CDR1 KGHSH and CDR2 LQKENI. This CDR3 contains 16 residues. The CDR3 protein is CASSPGRTSGNNEQFF. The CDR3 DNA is TGTGCCAGCTCACCGGGGAGGACTAGCGGTAACAATGAGCAGTTCTTC. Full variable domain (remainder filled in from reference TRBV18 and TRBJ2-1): NAGVMQNPRHLVRRRGQEARLRCSPMKGHSHVYWYRQLPEEGLKFMVYLQKENIIDESGMPKERFSAEFPKEGPSILRIQQVVRGDSAAYFCASSPGRTSGNNEQFFGPGTRLTVL.

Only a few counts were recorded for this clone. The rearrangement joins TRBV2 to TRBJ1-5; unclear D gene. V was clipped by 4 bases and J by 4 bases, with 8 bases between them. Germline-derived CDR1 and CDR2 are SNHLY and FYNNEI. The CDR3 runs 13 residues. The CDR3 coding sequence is TGTGCCAGCAGTGGGGCAAAGAATCAGCCCCAGCATTTT. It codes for CASSGAKNQPQHF.

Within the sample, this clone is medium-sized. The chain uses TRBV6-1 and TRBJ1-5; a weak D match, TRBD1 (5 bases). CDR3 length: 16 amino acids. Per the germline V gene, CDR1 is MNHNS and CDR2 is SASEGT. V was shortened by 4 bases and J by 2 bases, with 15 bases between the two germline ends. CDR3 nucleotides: TGTGCCAGCAGTGCGTCGATTGCGGGGGGCAATCAGCCCCAGCATTTT. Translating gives CASSASIAGGNQPQHF.

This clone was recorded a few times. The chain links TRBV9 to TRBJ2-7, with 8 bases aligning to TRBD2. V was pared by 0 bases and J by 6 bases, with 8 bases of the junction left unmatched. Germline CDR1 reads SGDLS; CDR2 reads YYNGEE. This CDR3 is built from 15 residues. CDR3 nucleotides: TGTGCCAGCAGCGTAGGACCCGGGGGGGGAGGCGAGCAGTACTTC. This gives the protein CASSVGPGGGGEQYF.

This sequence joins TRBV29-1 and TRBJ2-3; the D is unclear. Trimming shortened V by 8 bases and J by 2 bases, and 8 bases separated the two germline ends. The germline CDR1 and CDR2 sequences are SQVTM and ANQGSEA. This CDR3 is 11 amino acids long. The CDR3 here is CSFLYTDTQYF. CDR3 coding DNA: TGCAGCTTCCTCTACACAGATACGCAGTATTTT.

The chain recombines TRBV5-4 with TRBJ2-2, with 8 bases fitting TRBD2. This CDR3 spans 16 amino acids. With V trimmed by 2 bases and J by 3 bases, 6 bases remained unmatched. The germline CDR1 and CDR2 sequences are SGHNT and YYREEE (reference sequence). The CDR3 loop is CASSFRGGPYTGELFF. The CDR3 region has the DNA TGTGCCAGCAGCTTCCGGGGGGGCCCCTACACCGGGGAGCTGTTTTTT.

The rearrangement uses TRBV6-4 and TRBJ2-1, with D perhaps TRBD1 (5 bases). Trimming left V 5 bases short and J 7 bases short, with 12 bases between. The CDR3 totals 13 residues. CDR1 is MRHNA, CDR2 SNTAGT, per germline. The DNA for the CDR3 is TGTGCCAGCAGTCGTTTCAGGGAAAATGAGCAGTTCTTC. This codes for CASSRFRENEQFF.

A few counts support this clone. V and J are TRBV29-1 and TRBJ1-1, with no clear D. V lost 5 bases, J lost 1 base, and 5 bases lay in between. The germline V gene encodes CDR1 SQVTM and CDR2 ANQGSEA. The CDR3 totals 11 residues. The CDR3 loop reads CSVTENTEAFF. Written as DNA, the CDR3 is TGCAGCGTTACAGAGAACACTGAAGCTTTCTTT.